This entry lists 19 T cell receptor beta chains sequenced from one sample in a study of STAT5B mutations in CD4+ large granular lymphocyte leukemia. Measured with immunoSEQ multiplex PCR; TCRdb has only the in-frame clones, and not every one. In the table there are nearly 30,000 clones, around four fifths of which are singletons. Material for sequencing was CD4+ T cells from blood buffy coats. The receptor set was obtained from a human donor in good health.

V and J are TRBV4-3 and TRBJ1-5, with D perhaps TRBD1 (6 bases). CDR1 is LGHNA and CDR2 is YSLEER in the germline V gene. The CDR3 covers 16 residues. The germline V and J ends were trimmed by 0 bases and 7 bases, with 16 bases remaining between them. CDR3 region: CASSQEWGAQGQPQHF. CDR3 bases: TGCGCCAGCAGCCAAGAATGGGGGGCCCAGGGGCAGCCCCAGCATTTT.

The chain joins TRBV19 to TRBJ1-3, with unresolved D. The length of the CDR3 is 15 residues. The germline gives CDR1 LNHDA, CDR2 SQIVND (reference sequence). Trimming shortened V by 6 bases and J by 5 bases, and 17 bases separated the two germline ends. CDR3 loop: CASRKEQPGRNTIYF. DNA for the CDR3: TGTGCCAGTAGGAAGGAACAGCCGGGAAGAAACACCATATATTTT.

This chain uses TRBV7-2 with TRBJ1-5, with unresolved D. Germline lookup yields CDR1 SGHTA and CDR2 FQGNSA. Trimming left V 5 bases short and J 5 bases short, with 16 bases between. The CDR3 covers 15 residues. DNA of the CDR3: TGTGCCAGCAGCCGGTATGATCATAACTATCAGCCCCAGCATTTT. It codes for CASSRYDHNYQPQHF.

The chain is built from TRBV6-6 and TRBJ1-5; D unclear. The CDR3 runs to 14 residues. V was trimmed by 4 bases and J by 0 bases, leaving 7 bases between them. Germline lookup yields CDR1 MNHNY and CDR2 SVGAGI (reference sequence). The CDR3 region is CASSWSNSNQPQHF. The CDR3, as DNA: TGTGCCAGCAGTTGGAGTAATAGCAATCAGCCCCAGCATTTT.

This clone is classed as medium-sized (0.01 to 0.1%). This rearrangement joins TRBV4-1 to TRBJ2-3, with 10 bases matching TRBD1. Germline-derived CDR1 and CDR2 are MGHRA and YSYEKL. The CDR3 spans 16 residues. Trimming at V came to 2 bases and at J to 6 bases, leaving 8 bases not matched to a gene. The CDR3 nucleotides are TGCGCCAGCAGCCAACCCGGGACAGGGGTGAGGGATACGCAGTATTTT. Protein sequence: CASSQPGTGVRDTQYF.

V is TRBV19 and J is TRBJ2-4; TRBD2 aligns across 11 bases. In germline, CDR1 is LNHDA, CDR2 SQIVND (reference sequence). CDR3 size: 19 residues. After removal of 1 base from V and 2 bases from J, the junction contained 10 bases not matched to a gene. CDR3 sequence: CASSIGIGIAGGPKNIQYF. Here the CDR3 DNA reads TGTGCCAGTAGTATAGGTATTGGGATAGCGGGGGGGCCCAAAAACATTCAGTACTTC.

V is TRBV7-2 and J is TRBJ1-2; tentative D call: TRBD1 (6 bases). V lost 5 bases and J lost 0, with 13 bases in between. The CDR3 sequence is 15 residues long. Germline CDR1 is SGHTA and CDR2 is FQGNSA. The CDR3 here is CASSPDRNPNYGYTF. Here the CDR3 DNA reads TGTGCCAGCAGCCCTGACAGGAACCCTAACTATGGCTACACCTTC.

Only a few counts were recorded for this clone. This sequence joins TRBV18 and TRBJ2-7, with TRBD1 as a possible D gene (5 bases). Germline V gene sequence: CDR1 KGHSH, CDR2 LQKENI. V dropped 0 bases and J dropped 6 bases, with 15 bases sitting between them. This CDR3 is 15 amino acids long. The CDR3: CASSPPTPDSGEQYF. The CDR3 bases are TGTGCCAGCTCACCACCGACACCCGACAGTGGCGAGCAGTACTTC.

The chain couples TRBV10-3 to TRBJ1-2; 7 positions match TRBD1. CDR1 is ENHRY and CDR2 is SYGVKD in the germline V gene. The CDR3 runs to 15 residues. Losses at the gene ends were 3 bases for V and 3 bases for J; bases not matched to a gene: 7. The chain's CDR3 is CAISDPVRGYYGYTF. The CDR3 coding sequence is TGTGCCATCAGTGACCCGGTCAGGGGGTACTATGGCTACACCTTC.

The CDR3, as DNA: TGTGCCAGCACCCCTAGGACCACCGGGGAGCTGTTTTTT. The encoded protein is CASTPRTTGELFF. This chain uses TRBV25-1 with TRBJ2-2; D gene ambiguous. This CDR3 comprises 13 residues. V was cut by 7 bases and J by 4 bases, with 10 bases left in between. Germline-derived CDR1 and CDR2 are MGHDK and SYGVNS. The variable domain in full, with the rest retrieved from reference TRBV25-1 and TRBJ2-2, is EADIYQTPRYLVIGTGKKITLECSQTMGHDKMYWYQQDPGMELHLIHYSYGVNSTEKGDLSSESTVSRIRTEHFPLTLESARPSHTSQYLCASTPRTTGELFFGEGSRLTVL.

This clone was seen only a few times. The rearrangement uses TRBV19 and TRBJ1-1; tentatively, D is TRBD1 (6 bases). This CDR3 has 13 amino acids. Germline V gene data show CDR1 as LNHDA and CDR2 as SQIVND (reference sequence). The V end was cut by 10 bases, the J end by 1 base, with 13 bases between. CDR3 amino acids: CATRGGTNTEAFF. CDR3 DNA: TGTGCCACCAGGGGAGGGACGAACACTGAAGCTTTCTTT.

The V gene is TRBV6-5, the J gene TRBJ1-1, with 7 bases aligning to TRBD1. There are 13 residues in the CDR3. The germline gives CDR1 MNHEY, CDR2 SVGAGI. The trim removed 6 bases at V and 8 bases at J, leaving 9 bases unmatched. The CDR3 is CASSPGTETEAFF. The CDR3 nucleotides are TGTGCCAGCAGCCCCGGGACAGAGACGGAAGCTTTCTTT.

The CDR3 coding sequence is TGTGCCAGCAGTTTGGACAGGGACAGCTCCTACGAGCAGTACTTC. Amino acids: CASSLDRDSSYEQYF. The chain links TRBV6-5 to TRBJ2-7, with TRBD1 identical over 8 bases. The length of the CDR3 is 15 residues. The V gene's germline CDR1 is MNHEY and CDR2 SVGAGI. V lost 4 bases to trimming and J lost 0 bases; unmatched junction nucleotides: 5.

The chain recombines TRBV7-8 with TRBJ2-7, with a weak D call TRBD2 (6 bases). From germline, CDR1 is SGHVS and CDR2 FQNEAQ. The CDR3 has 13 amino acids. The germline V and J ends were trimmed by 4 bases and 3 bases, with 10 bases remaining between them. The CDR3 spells CASSSRRDYEQYV. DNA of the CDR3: TGTGCCAGCAGCTCCAGGAGGGACTACGAGCAGTACGTC.

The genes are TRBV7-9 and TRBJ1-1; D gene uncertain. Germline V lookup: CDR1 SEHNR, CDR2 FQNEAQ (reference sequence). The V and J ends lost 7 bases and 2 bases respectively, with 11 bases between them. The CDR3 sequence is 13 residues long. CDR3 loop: CASNKAGNTEAFF. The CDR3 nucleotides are TGTGCCAGCAACAAAGCTGGTAACACTGAAGCTTTCTTT.

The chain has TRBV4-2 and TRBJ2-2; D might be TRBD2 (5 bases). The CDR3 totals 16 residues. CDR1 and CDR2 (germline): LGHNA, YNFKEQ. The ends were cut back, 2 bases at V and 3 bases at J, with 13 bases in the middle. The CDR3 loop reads CASSQRGLPYTGELFF. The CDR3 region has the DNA TGTGCCAGCAGCCAAAGAGGGCTCCCCTACACCGGGGAGCTGTTTTTT.

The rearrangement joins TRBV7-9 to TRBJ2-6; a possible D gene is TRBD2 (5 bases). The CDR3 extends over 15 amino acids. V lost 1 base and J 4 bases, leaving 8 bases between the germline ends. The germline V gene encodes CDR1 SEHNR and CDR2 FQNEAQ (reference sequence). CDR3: CASSLGGSGANVLTF. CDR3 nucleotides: TGTGCCAGCAGCTTAGGAGGGTCAGGGGCCAACGTCCTGACTTTC. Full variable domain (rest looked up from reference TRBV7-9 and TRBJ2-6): DTGVSQNPRHKITKRGQNVTFRCDPISEHNRLYWYRQTLGQGPEFLTYFQNEAQLEKSRLLSDRFSAERPKGSFSTLEIQRTEQGDSAMYLCASSLGGSGANVLTFGAGSRLTVL.

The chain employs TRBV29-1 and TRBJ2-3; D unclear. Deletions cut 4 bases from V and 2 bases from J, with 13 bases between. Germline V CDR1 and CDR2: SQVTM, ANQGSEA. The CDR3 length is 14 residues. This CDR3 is CSVVRHQPTDTQYF. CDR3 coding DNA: TGCAGCGTTGTTAGACACCAACCCACAGATACGCAGTATTTT.

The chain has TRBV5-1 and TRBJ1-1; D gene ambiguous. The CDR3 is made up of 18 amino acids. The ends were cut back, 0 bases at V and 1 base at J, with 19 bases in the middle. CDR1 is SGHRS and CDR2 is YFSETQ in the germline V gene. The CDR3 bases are TGCGCCAGCAGCTTGGCCGAGAGTACTAGGCTGCGGAACACTGAAGCTTTCTTT. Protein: CASSLAESTRLRNTEAFF.